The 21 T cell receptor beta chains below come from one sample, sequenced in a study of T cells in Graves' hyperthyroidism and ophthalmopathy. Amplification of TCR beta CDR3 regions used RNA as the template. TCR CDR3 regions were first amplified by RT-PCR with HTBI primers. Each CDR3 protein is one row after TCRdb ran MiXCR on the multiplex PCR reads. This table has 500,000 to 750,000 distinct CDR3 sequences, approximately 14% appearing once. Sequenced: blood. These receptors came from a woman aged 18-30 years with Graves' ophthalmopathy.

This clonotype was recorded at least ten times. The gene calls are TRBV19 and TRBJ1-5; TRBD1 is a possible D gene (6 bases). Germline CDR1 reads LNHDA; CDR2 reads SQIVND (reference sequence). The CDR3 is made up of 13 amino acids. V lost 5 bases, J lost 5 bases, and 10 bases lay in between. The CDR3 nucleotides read TGTGCCAGTAGTTACAGGGACGATCAGCCCCAGCATTTT. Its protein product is CASSYRDDQPQHF.

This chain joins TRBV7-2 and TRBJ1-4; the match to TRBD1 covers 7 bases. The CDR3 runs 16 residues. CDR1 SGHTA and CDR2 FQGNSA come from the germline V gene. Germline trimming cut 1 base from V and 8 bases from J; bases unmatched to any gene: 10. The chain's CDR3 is CASSLGLTGTDEKLFF. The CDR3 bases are TGTGCCAGCAGCTTAGGATTGACAGGGACTGACGAAAAACTGTTTTTT.

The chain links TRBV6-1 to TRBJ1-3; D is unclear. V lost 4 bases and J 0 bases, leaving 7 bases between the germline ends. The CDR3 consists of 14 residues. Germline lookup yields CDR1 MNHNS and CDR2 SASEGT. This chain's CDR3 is CASSADASGNTIYF. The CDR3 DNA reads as TGTGCCAGCAGTGCCGACGCCTCTGGAAACACCATATATTTT.

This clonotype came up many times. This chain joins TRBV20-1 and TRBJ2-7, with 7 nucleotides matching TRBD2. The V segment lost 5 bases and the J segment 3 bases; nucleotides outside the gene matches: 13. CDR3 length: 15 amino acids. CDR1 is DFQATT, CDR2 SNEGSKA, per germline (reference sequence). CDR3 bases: TGCAGTGCTCCAGTTGGGGACGGGGGGATCTACGAGCAGTACTTC. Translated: CSAPVGDGGIYEQYF.

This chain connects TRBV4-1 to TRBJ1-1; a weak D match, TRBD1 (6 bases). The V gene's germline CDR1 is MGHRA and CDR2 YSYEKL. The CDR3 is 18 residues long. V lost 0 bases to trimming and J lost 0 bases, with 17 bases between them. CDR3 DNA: TGCGCCAGCAGCCAAGATCTCGACAGGTCCATGGTGAACACTGAAGCTTTCTTT. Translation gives CASSQDLDRSMVNTEAFF.

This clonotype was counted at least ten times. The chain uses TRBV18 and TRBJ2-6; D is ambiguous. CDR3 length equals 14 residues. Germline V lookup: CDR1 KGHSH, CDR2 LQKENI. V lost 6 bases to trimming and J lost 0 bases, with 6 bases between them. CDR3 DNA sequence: TGTGCCAGCTCTCCGGACTCTGGGGCCAACGTCCTGACTTTC. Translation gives CASSPDSGANVLTF. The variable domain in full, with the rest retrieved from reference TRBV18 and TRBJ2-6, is NAGVMQNPRHLVRRRGQEARLRCSPMKGHSHVYWYRQLPEEGLKFMVYLQKENIIDESGMPKERFSAEFPKEGPSILRIQQVVRGDSAAYFCASSPDSGANVLTFGAGSRLTVL.

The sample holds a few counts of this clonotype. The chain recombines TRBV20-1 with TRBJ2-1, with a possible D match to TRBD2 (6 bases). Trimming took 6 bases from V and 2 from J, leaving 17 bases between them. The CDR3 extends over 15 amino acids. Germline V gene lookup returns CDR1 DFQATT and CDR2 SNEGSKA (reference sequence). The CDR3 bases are TGCAGTGCCAGAACTAGCTTGTCCCCCTACAATGAGCAGTTCTTC. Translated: CSARTSLSPYNEQFF.

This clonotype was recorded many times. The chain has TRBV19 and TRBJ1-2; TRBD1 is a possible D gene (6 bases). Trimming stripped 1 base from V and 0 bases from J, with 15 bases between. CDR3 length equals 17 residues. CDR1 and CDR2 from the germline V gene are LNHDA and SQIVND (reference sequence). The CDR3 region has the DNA TGTGCCAGTAGTATAGTGGGACATCGGAATACTAACTATGGCTACACCTTC. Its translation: CASSIVGHRNTNYGYTF.

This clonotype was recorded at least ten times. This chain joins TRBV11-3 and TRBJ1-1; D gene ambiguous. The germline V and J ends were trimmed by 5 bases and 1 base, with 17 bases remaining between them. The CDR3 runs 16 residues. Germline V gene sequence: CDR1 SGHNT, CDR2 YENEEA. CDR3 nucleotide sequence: TGTGCCAGCAGCGCCCTATTTGGGAGTCGGAACACTGAAGCTTTCTTT. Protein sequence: CASSALFGSRNTEAFF.

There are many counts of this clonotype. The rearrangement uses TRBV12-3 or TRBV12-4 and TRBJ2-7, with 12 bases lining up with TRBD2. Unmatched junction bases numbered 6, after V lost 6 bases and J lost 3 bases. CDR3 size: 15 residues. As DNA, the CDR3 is TGTGCCAGCAGCGAACTAGCGGGAGGCCACTACGAGCAGTACTTC. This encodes CASSELAGGHYEQYF.

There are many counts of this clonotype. The CDR3, as DNA: TGTGCCAGCAGTCCGACAGGGCTTAGCAATCAGCCCCAGCATTTT. This translates into CASSPTGLSNQPQHF. V is TRBV27 and J is TRBJ1-5; TRBD1 agrees at 7 bases. J was trimmed by 0 bases and V by 5 bases; bases with no gene match: 4. Per germline, CDR1 MNHEY and CDR2 SMNVEV (reference sequence). The CDR3 contains 15 residues.

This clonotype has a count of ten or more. The CDR3 region is CASSSGTSGLQEQFF. CDR3 sequence (DNA): TGTGCCAGCAGCTCCGGGACTAGCGGCCTCCAGGAGCAGTTCTTC. The chain combines TRBV7-2 with TRBJ2-1; 11 nucleotides line up with TRBD2. The V segment lost 4 bases and the J segment 10 bases; nucleotides outside the gene matches: 9. The CDR3 has 15 amino acids. Germline V gene sequence: CDR1 SGHTA, CDR2 FQGNSA.

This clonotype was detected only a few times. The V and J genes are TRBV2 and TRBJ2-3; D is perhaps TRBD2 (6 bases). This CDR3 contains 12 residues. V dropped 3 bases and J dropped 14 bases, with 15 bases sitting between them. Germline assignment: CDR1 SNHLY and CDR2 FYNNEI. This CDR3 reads CASSDSVISGYF. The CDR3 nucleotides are TGTGCCAGCAGTGATTCAGTGATTAGCGGGTATTTT.

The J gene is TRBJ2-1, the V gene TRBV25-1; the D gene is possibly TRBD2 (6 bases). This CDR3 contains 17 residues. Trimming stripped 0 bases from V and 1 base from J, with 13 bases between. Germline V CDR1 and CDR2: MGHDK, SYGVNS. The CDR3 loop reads CASSEYPSGRSYNEQFF. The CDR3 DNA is TGTGCCAGCAGTGAATACCCGAGCGGGCGATCCTACAATGAGCAGTTCTTC.

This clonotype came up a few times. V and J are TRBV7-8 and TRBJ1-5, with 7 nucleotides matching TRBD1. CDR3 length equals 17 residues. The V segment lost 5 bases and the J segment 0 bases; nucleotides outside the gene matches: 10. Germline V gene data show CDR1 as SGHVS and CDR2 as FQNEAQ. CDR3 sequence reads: CASSPAGTAYSNQPQHF. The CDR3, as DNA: TGTGCCAGCAGCCCCGCCGGGACAGCTTATAGCAATCAGCCCCAGCATTTT. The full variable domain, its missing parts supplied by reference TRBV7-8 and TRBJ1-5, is GAGVSQSPRYKVAKRGQDVALRCDPISGHVSLFWYQQALGQGPEFLTYFQNEAQLDKSGLPSDRFFAERPEGSVSTLKIQRTQQEDSAVYLCASSPAGTAYSNQPQHFGDGTRLSIL.

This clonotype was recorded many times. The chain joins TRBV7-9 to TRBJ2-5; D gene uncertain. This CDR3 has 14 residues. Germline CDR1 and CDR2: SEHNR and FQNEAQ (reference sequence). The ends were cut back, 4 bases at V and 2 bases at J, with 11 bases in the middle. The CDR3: CASSSPQIQETQYF. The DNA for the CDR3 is TGTGCCAGCAGCTCACCACAGATACAAGAGACCCAGTACTTC.

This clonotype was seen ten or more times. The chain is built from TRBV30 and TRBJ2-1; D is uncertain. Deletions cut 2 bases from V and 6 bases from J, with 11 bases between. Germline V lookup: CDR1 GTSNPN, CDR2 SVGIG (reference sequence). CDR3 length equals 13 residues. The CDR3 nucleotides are TGTGCCTGGAGTTATCGGCCTTTCAATGAGCAGTTCTTC. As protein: CAWSYRPFNEQFF.

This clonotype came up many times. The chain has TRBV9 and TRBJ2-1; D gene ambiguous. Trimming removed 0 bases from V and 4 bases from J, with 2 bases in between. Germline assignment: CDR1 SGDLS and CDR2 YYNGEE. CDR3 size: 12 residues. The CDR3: CASSVEYNEQFF. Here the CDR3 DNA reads TGTGCCAGCAGCGTAGAGTACAATGAGCAGTTCTTC. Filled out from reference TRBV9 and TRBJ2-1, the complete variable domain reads DSGVTQTPKHLITATGQRVTLRCSPRSGDLSVYWYQQSLDQGLQFLIQYYNGEERAKGNILERFSAQQFPDLHSELNLSSLELGDSALYFCASSVEYNEQFFGPGTRLTVL.

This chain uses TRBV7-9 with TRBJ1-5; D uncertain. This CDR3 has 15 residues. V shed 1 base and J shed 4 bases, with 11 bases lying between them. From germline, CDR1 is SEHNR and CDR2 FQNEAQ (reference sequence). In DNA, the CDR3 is TGTGCCAGCAGCTTAGGGACCATCGGGAATCAGCCCCAGCATTTT. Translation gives CASSLGTIGNQPQHF.

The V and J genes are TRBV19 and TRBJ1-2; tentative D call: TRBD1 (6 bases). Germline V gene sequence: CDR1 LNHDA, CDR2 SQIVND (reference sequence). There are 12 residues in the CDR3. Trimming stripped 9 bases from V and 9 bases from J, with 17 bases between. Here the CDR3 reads CASIGQTRSYTF. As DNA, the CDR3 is TGTGCCAGCATTGGACAGACTCGCAGCTACACCTTC.

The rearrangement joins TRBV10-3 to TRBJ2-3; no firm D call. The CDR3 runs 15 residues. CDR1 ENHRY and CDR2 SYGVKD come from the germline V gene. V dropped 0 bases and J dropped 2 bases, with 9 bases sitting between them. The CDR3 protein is CAISESRLNTDTQYF. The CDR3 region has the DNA TGTGCCATCAGTGAGTCGAGATTGAACACAGATACGCAGTATTTT.